The subject of this entry is one T cell receptor beta chain. Its antigen remains unknown. What was sequenced were expressed TCRB transcripts, since all of the isolated RNA had been reverse transcribed. The table came from immunoSEQ multiplex PCR; TCRdb's copy has only in-frame clones and leaves some out. The sample lists around 280,000 clones; roughly 8% were seen once. The data were taken from a study of beta chain features in type 1 diabetes. Study-level findings and limits: The study found moderately but significantly shorter TCRB CDR3s in all four CD4+ subsets of Type 1 diabetes patients.

The CDR3 spans 15 residues. Per germline, CDR1 MDHEN and CDR2 SYDVKM. The ends were cut back, 0 bases at V and 2 bases at J, with 10 bases in the middle. The TCR originated in a woman younger than 30 in good health. Sample: central memory CD4+ T cells from blood. The rearrangement uses TRBV28 and TRBJ1-1, with D possibly being TRBD1 (6 bases). The CDR3 here is CASSLWGAINTEAFF. DNA for the CDR3: TGTGCCAGCAGTTTATGGGGGGCCATAAACACTGAAGCTTTCTTT.